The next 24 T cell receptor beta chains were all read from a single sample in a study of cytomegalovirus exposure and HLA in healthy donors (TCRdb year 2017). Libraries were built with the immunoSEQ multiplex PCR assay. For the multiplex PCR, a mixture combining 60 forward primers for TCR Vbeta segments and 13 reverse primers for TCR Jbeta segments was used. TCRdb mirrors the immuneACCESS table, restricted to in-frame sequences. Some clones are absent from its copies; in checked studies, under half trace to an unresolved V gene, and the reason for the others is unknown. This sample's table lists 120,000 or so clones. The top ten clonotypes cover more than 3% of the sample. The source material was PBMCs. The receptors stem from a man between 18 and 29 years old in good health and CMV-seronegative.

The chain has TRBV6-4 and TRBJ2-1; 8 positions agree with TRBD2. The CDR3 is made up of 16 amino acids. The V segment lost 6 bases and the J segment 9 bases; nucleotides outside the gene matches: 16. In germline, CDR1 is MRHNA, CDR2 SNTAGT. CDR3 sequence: CASSPTDSSGWGEQFF. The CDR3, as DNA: TGTGCCAGCAGCCCAACCGACTCTAGCGGGTGGGGTGAGCAGTTCTTC.

CDR3: CASSSWTGGTDEQYF. CDR3 bases: TGTGCCAGCAGCTCATGGACAGGGGGCACAGACGAGCAGTACTTC. The chain couples TRBV7-8 to TRBJ2-7, with 11 positions matching TRBD1. J gave up 5 bases and V 4 bases, and 7 bases lay outside the gene matches. Germline V gene sequence: CDR1 SGHVS, CDR2 FQNEAQ. This CDR3 comprises 15 residues.

This chain's CDR3 is CASSLEVGRNSPLHF. Here the CDR3 DNA reads TGTGCCAGCAGCCTAGAGGTTGGGAGGAATTCACCCCTCCACTTT. V usage is TRBV7-3 and J usage is TRBJ1-6; D uncertain. The CDR3 sequence is 15 residues long. Germline lookup yields CDR1 SGHTA and CDR2 FQGTGA. V lost 5 bases, J lost 7 bases, and 15 bases lay in between.

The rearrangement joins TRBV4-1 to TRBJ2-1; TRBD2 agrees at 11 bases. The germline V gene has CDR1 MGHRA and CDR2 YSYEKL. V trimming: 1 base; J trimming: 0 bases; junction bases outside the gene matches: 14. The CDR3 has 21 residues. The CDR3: CASSQVRGVSGGAFSYNEQFF. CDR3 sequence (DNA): TGCGCCAGCAGCCAAGTGAGGGGTGTTAGCGGGGGGGCCTTCTCCTACAATGAGCAGTTCTTC.

The CDR3 coding sequence is TGTGCCAGCAGCTCAACAGGGACCTATGGCTACACCTTC. It codes for CASSSTGTYGYTF. The J gene is TRBJ1-2, the V gene TRBV27, with D possibly matching TRBD1 (6 bases). V dropped 6 bases and J dropped 4 bases, with 12 bases sitting between them. This CDR3 has 13 amino acids. Looked up from germline, CDR1 is MNHEY and CDR2 is SMNVEV (reference sequence).

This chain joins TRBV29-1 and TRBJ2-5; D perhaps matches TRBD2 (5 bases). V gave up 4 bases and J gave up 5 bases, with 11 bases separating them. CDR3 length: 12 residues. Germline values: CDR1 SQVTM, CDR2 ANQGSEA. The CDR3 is CSVGRSGETQYF. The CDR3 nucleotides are TGCAGCGTTGGGAGGTCTGGTGAGACCCAGTACTTC.

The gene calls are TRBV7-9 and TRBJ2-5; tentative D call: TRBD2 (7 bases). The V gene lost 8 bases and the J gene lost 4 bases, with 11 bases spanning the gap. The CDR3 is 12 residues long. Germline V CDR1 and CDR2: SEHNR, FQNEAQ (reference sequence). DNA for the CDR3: TGTGCCAGCGCGGGGGCAGGAGAGACCCAGTACTTC. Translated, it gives CASAGAGETQYF.

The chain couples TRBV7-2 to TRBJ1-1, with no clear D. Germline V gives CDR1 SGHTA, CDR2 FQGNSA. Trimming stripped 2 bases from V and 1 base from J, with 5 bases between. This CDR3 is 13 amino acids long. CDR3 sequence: CASSLFGNTEAFF. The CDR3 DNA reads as TGTGCCAGCAGCTTATTCGGGAACACTGAAGCTTTCTTT.

In nucleotides, the CDR3 is TGTGCCAGCACCCCGCACCGGAGCGGTGAGCAGTTCTTC. The encoded protein is CASTPHRSGEQFF. The J gene is TRBJ2-1, the V gene TRBV2, with D tentatively TRBD2 (5 bases). The germline CDR1 and CDR2 sequences are SNHLY and FYNNEI. The CDR3 totals 13 residues. With 7 bases removed from V and 9 bases from J, the gap between germline ends came to 16 bases.

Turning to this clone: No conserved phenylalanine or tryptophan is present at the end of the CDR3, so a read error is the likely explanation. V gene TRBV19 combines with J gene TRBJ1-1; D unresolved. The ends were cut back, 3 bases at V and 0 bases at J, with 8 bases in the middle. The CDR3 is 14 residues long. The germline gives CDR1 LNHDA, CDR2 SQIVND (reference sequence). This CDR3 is CASSMGLLNTEAFS. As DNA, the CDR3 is TGTGCCAGTAGTATGGGCCTATTGAACACTGAAGCTTTCTCT.

This CDR3 reads CASSGQGPFQETQYF. CDR3 sequence (DNA): TGCGCCAGCAGCGGACAGGGCCCCTTCCAAGAGACCCAGTACTTC. The V gene is TRBV5-1, the J gene TRBJ2-5, with 8 nucleotides matching TRBD1. Germline-derived CDR1 and CDR2 are SGHRS and YFSETQ. J lost 1 base, V lost 4 bases, and 6 bases had no gene match. The CDR3 sequence is 15 residues long.

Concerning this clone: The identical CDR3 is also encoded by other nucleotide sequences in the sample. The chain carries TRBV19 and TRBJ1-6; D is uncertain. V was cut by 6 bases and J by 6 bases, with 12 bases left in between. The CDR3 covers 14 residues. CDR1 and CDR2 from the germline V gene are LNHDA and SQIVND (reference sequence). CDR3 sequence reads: CASSMGGRNSPLHF. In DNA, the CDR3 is TGTGCCAGTAGCATGGGAGGGCGTAATTCACCCCTCCACTTT. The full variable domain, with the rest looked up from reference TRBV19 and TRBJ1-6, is DGGITQSPKYLFRKEGQNVTLSCEQNLNHDAMYWYRQDPGQGLRLIYYSQIVNDFQKGDIAEGYSVSREKKESFPLTVTSAQKNPTAFYLCASSMGGRNSPLHFGNGTRLTVT.

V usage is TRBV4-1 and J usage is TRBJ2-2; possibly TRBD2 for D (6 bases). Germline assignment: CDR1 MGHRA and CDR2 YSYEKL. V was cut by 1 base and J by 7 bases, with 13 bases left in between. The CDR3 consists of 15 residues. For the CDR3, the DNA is TGCGCCAGCAGCCAAGCGGCGGGGCTCGACGGGGAGCTGTTTTTT. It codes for CASSQAAGLDGELFF.

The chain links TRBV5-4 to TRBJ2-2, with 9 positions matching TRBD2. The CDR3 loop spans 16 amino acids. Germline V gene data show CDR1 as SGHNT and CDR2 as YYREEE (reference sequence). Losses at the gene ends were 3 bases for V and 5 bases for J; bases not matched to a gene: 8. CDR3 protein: CASSSLAGEWTGELFF. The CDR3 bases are TGTGCCAGCAGCTCCTTAGCGGGAGAATGGACCGGGGAGCTGTTTTTT.

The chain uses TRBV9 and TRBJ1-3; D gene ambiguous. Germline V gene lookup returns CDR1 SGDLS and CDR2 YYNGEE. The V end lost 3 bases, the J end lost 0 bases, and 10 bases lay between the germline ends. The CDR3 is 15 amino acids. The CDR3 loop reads CASSARGGSGNTIYF. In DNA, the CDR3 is TGTGCCAGCAGCGCCCGGGGAGGCTCTGGAAACACCATATATTTT.

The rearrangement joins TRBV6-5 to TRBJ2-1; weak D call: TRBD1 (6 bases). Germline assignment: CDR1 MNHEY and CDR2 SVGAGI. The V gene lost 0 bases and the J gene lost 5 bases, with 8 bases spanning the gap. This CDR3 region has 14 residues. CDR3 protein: CASSYSRQDNEQFF. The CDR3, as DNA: TGTGCCAGCAGTTACTCGCGACAGGACAATGAGCAGTTCTTC.

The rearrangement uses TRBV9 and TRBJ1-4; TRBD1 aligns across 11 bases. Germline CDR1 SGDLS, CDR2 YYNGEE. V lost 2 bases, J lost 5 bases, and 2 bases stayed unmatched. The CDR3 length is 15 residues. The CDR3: CASSVGTGGNEKLFF. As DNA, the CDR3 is TGTGCCAGCAGCGTGGGGACAGGGGGAAATGAAAAACTGTTTTTT.

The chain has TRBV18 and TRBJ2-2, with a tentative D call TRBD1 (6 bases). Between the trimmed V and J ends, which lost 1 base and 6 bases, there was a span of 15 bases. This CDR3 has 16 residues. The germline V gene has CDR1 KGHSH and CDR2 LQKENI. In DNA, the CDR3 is TGTGCCAGCTCACCACAAAGCAGAGGGGGATCCGGGGAGCTGTTTTTT. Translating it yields CASSPQSRGGSGELFF.

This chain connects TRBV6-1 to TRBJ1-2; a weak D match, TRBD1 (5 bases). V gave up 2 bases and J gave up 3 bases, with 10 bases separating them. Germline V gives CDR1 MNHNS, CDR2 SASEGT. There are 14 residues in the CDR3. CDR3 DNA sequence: TGTGCCAGCAGTGAAAGTCCAGGGTACTATGGCTACACCTTC. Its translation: CASSESPGYYGYTF.

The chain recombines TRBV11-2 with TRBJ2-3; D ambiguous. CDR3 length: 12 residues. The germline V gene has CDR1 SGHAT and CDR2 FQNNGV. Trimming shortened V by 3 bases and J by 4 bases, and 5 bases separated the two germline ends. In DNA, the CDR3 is TGTGCCAGCAGCTTTCTGTCAGATACGCAGTATTTT. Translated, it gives CASSFLSDTQYF. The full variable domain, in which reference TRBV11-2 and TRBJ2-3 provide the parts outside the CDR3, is EAGVAQSPRYKIIEKRQSVAFWCNPISGHATLYWYQQILGQGPKLLIQFQNNGVVDDSQLPKDRFSAERLKGVDSTLKIQPAKLEDSAVYLCASSFLSDTQYFGPGTRLTVL.

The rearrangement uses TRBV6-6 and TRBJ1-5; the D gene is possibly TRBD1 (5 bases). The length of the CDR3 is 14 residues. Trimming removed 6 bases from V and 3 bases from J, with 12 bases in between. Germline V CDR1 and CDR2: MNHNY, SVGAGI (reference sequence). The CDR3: CASSPTAVNQPQHF. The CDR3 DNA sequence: TGTGCCAGCAGCCCGACAGCAGTCAATCAGCCCCAGCATTTT.

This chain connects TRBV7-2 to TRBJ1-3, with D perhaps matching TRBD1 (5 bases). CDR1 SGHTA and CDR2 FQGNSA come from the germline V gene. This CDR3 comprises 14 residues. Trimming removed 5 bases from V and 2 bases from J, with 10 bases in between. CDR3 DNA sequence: TGTGCCAGCAGCCCCCGGGGGGCTGGAAACACCATATATTTT. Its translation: CASSPRGAGNTIYF.

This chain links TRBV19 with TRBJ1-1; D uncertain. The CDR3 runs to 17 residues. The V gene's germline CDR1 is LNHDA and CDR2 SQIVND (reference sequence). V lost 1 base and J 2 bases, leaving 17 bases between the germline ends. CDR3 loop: CASSIGPGGLANTEAFF. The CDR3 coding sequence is TGTGCCAGTAGTATAGGGCCTGGAGGGTTAGCCAACACTGAAGCTTTCTTT.

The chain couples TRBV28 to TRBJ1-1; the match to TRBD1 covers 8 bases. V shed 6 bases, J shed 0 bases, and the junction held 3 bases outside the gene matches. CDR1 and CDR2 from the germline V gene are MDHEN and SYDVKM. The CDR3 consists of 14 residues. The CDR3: CASRTGVMNTEAFF. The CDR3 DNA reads TGTGCCAGCAGGACAGGGGTGATGAACACTGAAGCTTTCTTT.